One sample yielded the 15 T cell receptor beta chains listed below, sequenced in a study of tumor-infiltrating lymphocytes in oesophageal squamous cell carcinoma. TCRdb re-derived calls from the PCR reads in MiXCR, one entry per CDR3 protein. Among 20,000 or so distinct CDR3 sequences listed, approximately 34% were seen once. Sequencing was done on a sample of esophageal tumor tissue. Receptors were obtained from a female donor with esophageal squamous cell carcinoma.

This chain links TRBV7-2 with TRBJ1-4; a weak D match, TRBD1 (6 bases). V was pared by 4 bases and J by 0 bases, with 9 bases between. CDR1 and CDR2 (germline): SGHTA, FQGNSA. The CDR3 length is 15 residues. Written as DNA, the CDR3 is TGTGCCAGCAGCTCGGACAGCGCAACTAATGAAAAACTGTTTTTT. This sequence encodes CASSSDSATNEKLFF.

As for this clonotype: This is likely a read error, given that the CDR3 carries no conserved phenylalanine or tryptophan at its end. The DNA is left out, because the CDR3 cannot be placed on it with certainty; the CDR3 is given as TCRdb lists it. This chain uses TRBV7-2 with TRBJ2-1; the DNA was not used to check the table's D call, TRBD1. Germline-derived CDR1 and CDR2 are SGHTA and FQGNSA. Including both end residues, the CDR3 is 18 amino acids long. CDR3 residues: CASSFKTGGRSSPLHFGN.

V is TRBV7-2 and J is TRBJ2-3; D may be TRBD2 (6 bases). CDR3 length: 16 amino acids. Germline CDR1 is SGHTA and CDR2 is FQGNSA. Trimming took 3 bases from V and 0 from J, leaving 13 bases between them. In nucleotides, the CDR3 is TGTGCCAGCAGCTTTTCGAGCGGGTTTAGCACAGATACGCAGTATTTT. Residues: CASSFSSGFSTDTQYF.

The CDR3 DNA follows: TGCGCCAGCATAGGAGACAGGGGGCTTAGGGATGAGCAGTACTTC. It specifies CASIGDRGLRDEQYF. The V gene is TRBV10-2, the J gene TRBJ2-3; 10 nucleotides align to TRBD1. The end of the DNA aligns better with TRBJ2-7, so the J call may be wrong. Per the germline V gene, CDR1 is WSHSY and CDR2 is SAAADI. The CDR3 totals 15 residues.

V is TRBV7-4 and J is TRBJ2-5; TRBD2 matches 11 bases. The J call is in doubt because the DNA end fits TRBJ2-1 better. There are 21 residues in the CDR3. From germline, CDR1 is SGHVT and CDR2 SQSDAQ. The chain's CDR3 is CASSFLPPTPGLADKYNEQFF. The CDR3 nucleotides read TGTGCCAGCAGCTTTCTTCCCCCCACACCGGGACTAGCGGACAAATACAATGAGCAGTTCTTC.

By frequency in the sample, this clonotype is medium-sized. This rearrangement joins TRBV10-2 to TRBJ1-2, with 7 bases that match TRBD1. Per germline, CDR1 WSHSY and CDR2 SAAADI. The V and J ends lost 5 bases and 1 base, in that order; junction bases with no gene match: 7. The CDR3 is 15 residues long. As DNA, the CDR3 is TGCGCCAGCAGTAAAGGGACAGCGATTAACTATGGCTACACCTTC. This translates into CASSKGTAINYGYTF.

The rearrangement links TRBV19 to TRBJ1-5; TRBD1 aligns across 8 bases. From germline, CDR1 is LNHDA and CDR2 SQIVND (reference sequence). The CDR3 consists of 17 residues. The V and J ends lost 7 bases and 0 bases, in that order; junction bases with no gene match: 11. The CDR3 reads CASTPGQAFNSNQPQHF. The DNA of the CDR3 is TGTGCCAGTACCCCGGGACAGGCCTTTAATAGCAATCAGCCCCAGCATTTT.

V and J are TRBV6-8 and TRBJ2-7; TRBD2 might be the D (6 bases). The J call is uncertain, as TRBJ2-5 better fits the DNA end. Germline values: CDR1 MNHGY, CDR2 SAAAGT. The CDR3 contains 14 residues. CDR3 sequence reads: CASSYLGGRETQYF. CDR3 nucleotide sequence: TGTGCCAGCAGTTACCTGGGAGGAAGGGAGACCCAGTACTTC.

This clonotype was recorded only once. J is TRBJ2-3 and V is TRBV9; possibly TRBD2 for D (6 bases). The DNA end favors TRBJ2-7, so the J call may be wrong. Per the germline V gene, CDR1 is SGDLS and CDR2 is YYNGEE. CDR3 length equals 16 residues. Written as DNA, the CDR3 is TGTGCCAGCAGCGTCGCCGGGGACTTACAATACAATGAGCAGTACTTC. Its translation: CASSVAGDLQYNEQYF.

This clonotype was detected only a few times. V usage is TRBV10-3 and J usage is TRBJ1-3; D is uncertain. V lost 4 bases, J lost 0 bases, and 7 bases lay in between. CDR1 is ENHRY and CDR2 is SYGVKD in the germline V gene. The CDR3 contains 14 residues. CDR3: CAISVAGSGNTIYF. The CDR3 DNA reads as TGTGCCATCAGTGTAGCAGGCTCTGGAAACACCATATATTTT.

The chain recombines TRBV7-3 with TRBJ1-2; 11 nucleotides match TRBD1. The CDR3 is 15 amino acids. J gave up 6 bases and V 3 bases, and 6 bases lay outside the gene matches. Germline-derived CDR1 and CDR2 are SGHTA and FQGTGA. This CDR3 is CASSLLGTGGNGYTF. The CDR3, as DNA: TGTGCCAGCAGCTTGTTAGGGACAGGGGGTAATGGCTACACCTTC.

The chain combines TRBV7-8 with TRBJ2-5; possibly TRBD1 for D (6 bases). Between the trimmed V and J ends, which lost 3 bases and 2 bases, there was a span of 13 bases. This CDR3 has 15 residues. Germline loops: CDR1 SGHVS, CDR2 FQNEAQ. The CDR3 spells CASSFNGQLQETQYF. In DNA, the CDR3 is TGTGCCAGCAGCTTTAACGGACAGCTTCAAGAGACCCAGTACTTC.

As concerns this clonotype: This may come from a read error, since a much larger clone is one base off. The chain carries TRBV2 and TRBJ2-5; 9 nucleotides agree with TRBD1. J lost 11 bases, V lost 4 bases, and 17 bases had no gene match. The CDR3 loop spans 16 amino acids. Per the germline V gene, CDR1 is SNHLY and CDR2 is FYNNEI. CDR3 DNA: TGTGCCAGCAGTGTAAGGGGGGGACAGGGATCCGATGAGCAGTACTTC. Amino acid sequence: CASSVRGGQGSDEQYF. Filled out from reference TRBV2 and TRBJ2-5, the complete variable domain reads EPEVTQTPSHQVTQMGQEVILRCVPISNHLYFYWYRQILGQKVEFLVSFYNNEISEKSEIFDDQFSVERPDGSNFTLKIRSTKLEDSAMYFCASSVRGGQGSDEQYFGPGTRLLVL.

By frequency in the sample, this clonotype is medium-sized. The J gene is TRBJ2-7, the V gene TRBV7-2, with a weak D call TRBD1 (6 bases). CDR1 is SGHTA and CDR2 is FQGNSA in the germline V gene. V lost 0 bases and J lost 5, with 8 bases in between. This CDR3 is built from 13 residues. CDR3 loop: CASSLAGDNEQYF. Written as DNA, the CDR3 is TGTGCCAGCAGCTTAGCAGGGGACAACGAGCAGTACTTC.

The CDR3 sequence is CASSLGATEAFF. The CDR3 nucleotides read TGTGCCAGCAGCTTAGGGGCCACTGAAGCTTTCTTT. The chain recombines TRBV7-2 with TRBJ1-1; no clear D gene. Germline CDR1 is SGHTA and CDR2 is FQGNSA. With 1 base removed from V and 4 bases from J, the gap between germline ends came to 4 bases. There are 12 residues in the CDR3.